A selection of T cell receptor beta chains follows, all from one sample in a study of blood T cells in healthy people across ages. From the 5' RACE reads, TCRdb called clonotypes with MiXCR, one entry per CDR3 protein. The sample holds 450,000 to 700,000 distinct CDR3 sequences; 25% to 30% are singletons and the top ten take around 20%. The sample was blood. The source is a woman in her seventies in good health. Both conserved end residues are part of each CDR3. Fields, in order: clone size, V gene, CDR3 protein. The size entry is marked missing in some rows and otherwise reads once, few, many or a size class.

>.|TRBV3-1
CATQGDSGNTIYF
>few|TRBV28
CASSPTLVAGSYNEQFF
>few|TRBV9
CASSDQTSGGGHNEQFF
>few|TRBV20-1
CSARRAGGPENEQFF
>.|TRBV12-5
CASGFSGGYNEQFF
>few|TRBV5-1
CATSRGYDTYNEQFF
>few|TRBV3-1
CASSQRGTGNTIYF
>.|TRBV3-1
CASSRAYGYTF
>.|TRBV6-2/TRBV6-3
CASSYQTSGEQFF
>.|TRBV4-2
CASSQGDRGQYEQYF
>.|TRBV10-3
CAISRAGEETQYF
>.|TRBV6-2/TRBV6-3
CASSCGRTF
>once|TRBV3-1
CASSQAGQGATNEKLFF
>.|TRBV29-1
CGVERGRVRSGELFF
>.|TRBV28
CASSLFLAGARNEQFF
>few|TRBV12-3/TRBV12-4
CASSRMGSPLHF
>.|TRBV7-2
CASSTLAGGLSETQYF
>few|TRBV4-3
CASSNRGGYSGANVLTF
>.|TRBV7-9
CASSTKGHSGNTIYF